One T cell receptor beta chain is described in this entry. CDR3 length equals 16 residues. The germline V gene encodes CDR1 KGHSH and CDR2 LQKENI. Trimming shortened V by 6 bases and J by 4 bases, and 19 bases separated the two germline ends. The data were obtained in a study of blood T cell repertoires in COVID-19. Whole-study context: Donors in the United States, Italy and Spain gave samples during acute or convalescent COVID-19.

In the original processing: Amplification from reference gene primers served as the basis for estimated nucleated cell counts. Libraries were prepared by immunoSEQ multiplex PCR; TCRdb keeps only in-frame clonotypes and omits some of them. Clone size and the V and J calls come from that table; the DNA yielded D and trimming. The data show 200,000 to 250,000 clones, 85% to 90% seen once. Material for sequencing was PBMCs or T cells enriched from blood (not recorded which). The source of this sequence is a woman between 45 and 60 years old with acute COVID-19. The rearrangement joins TRBV18 to TRBJ2-1; tentative D call: TRBD1 (7 bases). CDR3 nucleotides: TGTGCCAGCTCTCTCTCCATGCGGGACAGATACAATGAGCAGTTCTTC. This sequence encodes CASSLSMRDRYNEQFF.